Listed below are T cell receptor beta chains from one sample, sequenced in a study of CD8+ T cells in alopecia areata. Profiling relied on immunoSEQ multiplex PCR, and the TCRdb table lists in-frame clones only, not all of them. Here the sample spans 200,000 or so clones, roughly two fifths being singletons. The sequenced sample was CD4+ T cells sorted from blood, obtained at roughly week 38, from a patient treated with tofacitinib. These receptors came from a human donor with alopecia areata. CDR3s include the opening cysteine and the closing phenylalanine or tryptophan. The order of the fields is V gene, J gene, clone size, D gene, CDR3 protein, CDR3 DNA. D genes are given only for firm matches. Size is stated for part of the rows, as once, few or many counts, or as a class when the clone is expanded.

TRBV4-3	TRBJ2-3	.	TRBD2	CASSQGLGSGTSPDTQYF	TGCGCCAGCAGCCAAGGTCTGGGTAGCGGGACCTCTCCAGATACGCAGTATTTT
TRBV29-1	TRBJ1-1	few	.	CSATTGPEAFF	TGCAGCGCAACCACAGGGCCTGAAGCTTTCTTT
TRBV30	TRBJ2-7	.	TRBD1	CAWCTGQGAAEQYF	TGTGCCTGGTGTACGGGACAGGGGGCAGCCGAGCAGTACTTC
TRBV5-1	TRBJ2-1	.	TRBD1	CASSAQGDEQFF	TGCGCCAGCAGCGCCCAGGGGGATGAGCAGTTCTTC
TRBV27	TRBJ1-5	.	TRBD1	CASSKAGGIVGQPQHF	TGTGCCAGCAGTAAGGCAGGGGGCATCGTTGGGCAGCCCCAGCATTTT
TRBV6-6	TRBJ2-7	.	.	CASSDPGRGPYEQYF	TGTGCCAGCAGTGATCCCGGACGGGGGCCCTACGAGCAGTACTTC
TRBV29-1	TRBJ2-5	.	.	CSVHRGGGETQYF	TGCAGCGTACACAGGGGAGGAGGGGAGACCCAGTACTTC
TRBV2	TRBJ2-5	.	TRBD2	CASRPRLAGQETQYF	TGTGCCAGCAGGCCCCGACTAGCGGGCCAAGAGACCCAGTACTTC
TRBV5-1	TRBJ2-1	few	TRBD2	CASSLLAGAGEQFF	TGCGCCAGCAGCTTACTAGCGGGAGCGGGTGAGCAGTTCTTC
TRBV25-1	TRBJ1-1	few	.	CASSTRQANTEAFF	TGTGCCAGCAGTACTAGACAGGCGAACACTGAAGCTTTCTTT
TRBV2	TRBJ2-3	few	TRBD2	CASRKMAGGTDTQYF	TGTGCCAGCAGGAAAATGGCGGGAGGCACAGATACGCAGTATTTT
TRBV9	TRBJ1-1	.	.	CASTPTGRNTEAFF	TGTGCCAGCACCCCAACCGGGAGGAACACTGAAGCTTTCTTT
TRBV5-1	TRBJ2-2	.	.	CASSLAQGPRAGELFF	TGCGCCAGCAGCTTAGCCCAGGGGCCCCGGGCCGGGGAGCTGTTTTTT
TRBV6-5	TRBJ1-2	few	.	CASALDGAFYGYTF	TGTGCCAGCGCCCTCGACGGGGCCTTCTATGGCTACACCTTC